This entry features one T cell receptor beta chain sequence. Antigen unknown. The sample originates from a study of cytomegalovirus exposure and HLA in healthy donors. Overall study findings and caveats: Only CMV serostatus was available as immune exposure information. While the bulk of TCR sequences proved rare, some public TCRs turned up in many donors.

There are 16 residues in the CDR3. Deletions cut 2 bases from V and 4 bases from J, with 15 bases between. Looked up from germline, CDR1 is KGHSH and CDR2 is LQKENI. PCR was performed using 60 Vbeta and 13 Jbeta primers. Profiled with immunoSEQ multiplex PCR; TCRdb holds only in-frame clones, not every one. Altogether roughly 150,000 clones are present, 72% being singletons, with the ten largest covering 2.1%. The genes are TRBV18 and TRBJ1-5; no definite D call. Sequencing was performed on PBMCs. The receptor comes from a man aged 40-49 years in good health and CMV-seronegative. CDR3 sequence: CASSPKGAPENQPQHF. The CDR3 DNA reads TGTGCCAGCTCACCAAAGGGAGCACCCGAAAATCAGCCCCAGCATTTT.